These 28 T cell receptor beta chains were all obtained from the same sample, sequenced in a study of blood T cell repertoires in COVID-19. TCRdb keeps only in-frame clones here, not all; method: immunoSEQ multiplex PCR. The table records some 220,000 clones, 84% of them present only once. The sequencing sample was made of peripheral blood. All receptors derive from a man over 45 with active or convalescent COVID-19.

The V gene is TRBV19, the J gene TRBJ1-2; D remains ambiguous. Germline CDR1 reads LNHDA; CDR2 reads SQIVND (reference sequence). CDR3 size: 14 residues. With 5 bases removed from V and 8 bases from J, the gap between germline ends came to 18 bases. CDR3 nucleotide sequence: TGTGCCAGTAGTCCCACGGAGCTATCGGCAGGCTACACCTTC. Its protein is CASSPTELSAGYTF. Together with reference TRBV19 and TRBJ1-2, the CDR3 gives the full variable domain: DGGITQSPKYLFRKEGQNVTLSCEQNLNHDAMYWYRQDPGQGLRLIYYSQIVNDFQKGDIAEGYSVSREKKESFPLTVTSAQKNPTAFYLCASSPTELSAGYTFGSGTRLTVV.

The chain recombines TRBV18 with TRBJ2-1; weak D call: TRBD2 (6 bases). Between the trimmed V and J ends, which lost 1 base and 5 bases, there was a span of 12 bases. Germline V gives CDR1 KGHSH, CDR2 LQKENI. This CDR3 is 15 amino acids long. The CDR3 nucleotides are TGTGCCAGCTCACCACGTTTCGGGGGAGACAATGAGCAGTTCTTC. It codes for CASSPRFGGDNEQFF.

The CDR3 reads CASRQINNEQFF. As DNA, the CDR3 is TGTGCCAGCAGACAAATAAACAATGAGCAGTTCTTC. The gene calls are TRBV2 and TRBJ2-1; no clear D. V was cut by 6 bases and J by 5 bases, with 8 bases left in between. Germline V CDR1 and CDR2: SNHLY, FYNNEI. The CDR3 runs 12 residues.

The chain has TRBV2 and TRBJ1-5; D gene unclear. Germline V gene data show CDR1 as SNHLY and CDR2 as FYNNEI. The V end was cut by 1 base, the J end by 0 bases, with 10 bases between. The CDR3 has 16 residues. This CDR3 reads CASSEVQSYSNQPQHF. CDR3 sequence (DNA): TGTGCCAGCAGTGAAGTACAGAGCTATAGCAATCAGCCCCAGCATTTT.

The V gene is TRBV20-1, the J gene TRBJ1-4, with 7 nucleotides matching TRBD1. The V segment lost 3 bases and the J segment 8 bases; nucleotides outside the gene matches: 6. This CDR3 has 13 residues. CDR1 and CDR2 from the germline V gene are DFQATT and SNEGSKA (reference sequence). As DNA, the CDR3 is TGCAGTGCTAGTCGACAGGGAGGCGAAAAACTGTTTTTT. It codes for CSASRQGGEKLFF.

The CDR3 is CASSLTSGAYNEQFF. In DNA form, the CDR3 reads TGTGCCAGCAGCCTTACTAGCGGGGCCTACAATGAGCAGTTCTTC. The rearrangement links TRBV11-2 to TRBJ2-1; TRBD2 agrees at 10 bases. V dropped 5 bases and J dropped 2; count of bases not matched to a gene: 3. Germline values: CDR1 SGHAT, CDR2 FQNNGV. The CDR3 consists of 15 residues.

The chain recombines TRBV3-1 (or the pseudogene TRBV3-2) with TRBJ1-1; the D gene is possibly TRBD1 (6 bases). V was clipped by 8 bases and J by 8 bases, with 18 bases between them. CDR3 length: 13 amino acids. The germline V gene encodes CDR1 LGHDT and CDR2 YNNKEL (reference sequence). The CDR3: CASGIRGSPEAFF. CDR3 sequence (DNA): TGTGCCAGCGGAATCAGGGGTTCGCCGGAAGCTTTCTTT.

This chain joins TRBV4-3 and TRBJ2-3; 10 bases line up with TRBD1. Trimming removed 6 bases from V and 6 bases from J; junction bases left unmatched: 18. This CDR3 has 18 amino acids. Germline V CDR1 and CDR2: LGHNA, YSLEER. This chain's CDR3 is CASSFRDRGRLGHDTQYF. Written as DNA, the CDR3 is TGCGCCAGCAGTTTCCGGGACAGGGGCCGCCTGGGGCATGATACGCAGTATTTT.

The chain has TRBV7-2 and TRBJ1-2; D not certain. The germline V and J ends were trimmed by 4 bases and 0 bases, with 12 bases remaining between them. This CDR3 comprises 15 residues. Germline CDR1 is SGHTA and CDR2 is FQGNSA. CDR3 DNA: TGTGCCAGCAGCTCACCAGGCGACGCTAACTATGGCTACACCTTC. It encodes CASSSPGDANYGYTF.

The V call is TRBV29-1, the J call TRBJ1-1; weak D call: TRBD1 (6 bases). Germline V gene lookup returns CDR1 SQVTM and CDR2 ANQGSEA. This CDR3 comprises 14 residues. The V gene lost 3 bases and the J gene lost 0 bases, with 11 bases spanning the gap. In nucleotides, the CDR3 is TGCAGCGTTGAGAGTGACAGGTTGAACACTGAAGCTTTCTTT. Translated, it gives CSVESDRLNTEAFF.

The chain employs TRBV29-1 and TRBJ1-2; maybe TRBD1 (5 bases). Per germline, CDR1 SQVTM and CDR2 ANQGSEA. The CDR3 loop spans 14 amino acids. Trimming removed 0 bases at V and 2 bases at J, with 10 bases between. This CDR3 is CSVEENGGNYGYTF. CDR3 nucleotide sequence: TGCAGCGTTGAAGAAAACGGGGGGAACTATGGCTACACCTTC.

Only a few counts were recorded for this clone. The V call is TRBV7-3, the J call TRBJ2-7; possibly TRBD2 for D (6 bases). This CDR3 spans 13 amino acids. CDR1 SGHTA and CDR2 FQGTGA come from the germline V gene. Deletions cut 1 base from V and 3 bases from J, with 7 bases between. The DNA of the CDR3 is TGTGCCAGCAGCTTAATGGAGGGCTACGAGCAGTACTTC. Its protein product is CASSLMEGYEQYF.

The chain has TRBV5-4 and TRBJ2-7; TRBD2 aligns across 10 bases. Trimming removed 0 bases from V and 3 bases from J; junction bases left unmatched: 12. Germline CDR1 and CDR2: SGHNT and YYREEE (reference sequence). The CDR3 loop spans 18 amino acids. In DNA, the CDR3 is TGTGCCAGCAGCTTGGGTCGACCCGGGACTAGCGTCAACTACGAGCAGTACTTC. It is translated as CASSLGRPGTSVNYEQYF.

V gene TRBV5-1 combines with J gene TRBJ2-7, with unresolved D. The CDR3 covers 12 residues. The germline V gene encodes CDR1 SGHRS and CDR2 YFSETQ. Trimming shortened V by 0 bases and J by 4 bases, and 5 bases separated the two germline ends. The CDR3 nucleotides are TGCGCCAGCAGCTTGGGGAGATACGAGCAGTACGTC. The encoded protein is CASSLGRYEQYV.

V is TRBV6-2 or TRBV6-3 and J is TRBJ1-6; D may be TRBD1 (5 bases). This CDR3 comprises 16 residues. V dropped 6 bases and J dropped 7 bases, with 19 bases sitting between them. CDR1 is MNHEY, CDR2 SVGEGT, per germline. CDR3 bases: TGTGCCAGCAGCAAAACTCCGGGACTGTTGAATTCACCCCTCCACTTT. It translates to CASSKTPGLLNSPLHF.

The genes are TRBV7-9 and TRBJ2-3; D remains unclear. V dropped 5 bases and J dropped 6 bases, with 6 bases sitting between them. Germline V lookup: CDR1 SEHNR, CDR2 FQNEAQ (reference sequence). The CDR3 is made up of 11 amino acids. CDR3 sequence: CASSQADTQYF. DNA of the CDR3: TGTGCCAGCAGCCAGGCCGATACGCAGTATTTT.

The chain recombines TRBV19 with TRBJ1-1; D call uncertain. Trimming removed 10 bases from V and 0 bases from J, with 12 bases in between. Germline V gene lookup returns CDR1 LNHDA and CDR2 SQIVND (reference sequence). The CDR3 covers 13 residues. The CDR3 DNA is TGTGCCACCGCATCGAGGGTGAACACTGAAGCTTTCTTT. Its translation: CATASRVNTEAFF.

This chain joins TRBV20-1 and TRBJ1-5, with D tentatively TRBD1 (6 bases). Between the trimmed V and J ends, which lost 3 bases and 3 bases, there was a span of 12 bases. The CDR3 is made up of 14 amino acids. Per the germline V gene, CDR1 is DFQATT and CDR2 is SNEGSKA (reference sequence). CDR3 nucleotide sequence: TGCAGTGCTAGTAGGGGGAACGACAATCAGCCCCAGCATTTT. It specifies CSASRGNDNQPQHF.

This clone was detected once. The genes are TRBV5-3 and TRBJ2-1; D gene unclear. TRBV5-3 has ORF status, its function being uncertain. V lost 4 bases, J lost 6 bases, and 14 bases lay in between. The CDR3 extends over 14 amino acids. DNA for the CDR3: TGTGCCAGAAGCCTCCCGGGTACCTCCAATGAGCAGTTCTTC. This codes for CARSLPGTSNEQFF.

The rearrangement links TRBV5-5 to TRBJ2-3; possible D gene TRBD2, 6 bases. The CDR3 is 15 residues long. CDR1 and CDR2 (germline): SGHKS, YYEKEE (reference sequence). The V and J ends lost 0 bases and 0 bases respectively, with 8 bases between them. The DNA of the CDR3 is TGTGCCAGCAGCTTGGTTGGGACTAGCACAGATACGCAGTATTTT. Translated, it gives CASSLVGTSTDTQYF.

The genes are TRBV5-5 and TRBJ2-1; maybe TRBD2 (5 bases). The V gene's germline CDR1 is SGHKS and CDR2 YYEKEE (reference sequence). The ends were cut back, 0 bases at V and 1 base at J, with 8 bases in the middle. CDR3 length equals 15 residues. The CDR3 spells CASSLGSGSYNEQFF. Here the CDR3 DNA reads TGTGCCAGCAGCTTGGGGAGCGGTTCCTACAATGAGCAGTTCTTC.

The chain has TRBV2 and TRBJ2-5; TRBD2 is a possible D gene (5 bases). The germline gives CDR1 SNHLY, CDR2 FYNNEI. This CDR3 spans 12 amino acids. The V end was cut by 7 bases, the J end by 3 bases, with 9 bases between. CDR3 bases: TGTGCCAGCAAACGGGAAGAAGAGACCCAGTACTTC. Translating gives CASKREEETQYF.

The J gene is TRBJ1-3, the V gene TRBV7-2, with D possibly TRBD1 on 6 matching bases. The CDR3 consists of 17 residues. V was cut by 1 base and J by 0 bases, with 13 bases left in between. Germline V CDR1 and CDR2: SGHTA, FQGNSA. The CDR3 region is CASSLGGGFSSGNTIYF. In nucleotides, the CDR3 is TGTGCCAGCAGCTTAGGTGGGGGCTTTAGCTCTGGAAACACCATATATTTT.

The V gene is TRBV9, the J gene TRBJ2-3; 8 bases line up with TRBD1. This CDR3 has 16 amino acids. The junction had 4 bases not matched to a gene; V was cut back by 0 bases and J by 1 base. Germline V gives CDR1 SGDLS, CDR2 YYNGEE. This CDR3 is CASSVAGGYGTDTQYF. The CDR3, as DNA: TGTGCCAGCAGCGTAGCAGGGGGCTACGGCACAGATACGCAGTATTTT.

The rearrangement uses TRBV4-1 and TRBJ2-3, with a possible D match to TRBD1 (5 bases). This CDR3 has 13 residues. The V and J ends lost 10 bases and 4 bases respectively, with 15 bases between them. Germline CDR1 MGHRA, CDR2 YSYEKL. CDR3 sequence reads: CATGGAGADTQYF. The CDR3 nucleotides are TGCGCCACAGGTGGGGCAGGCGCAGATACGCAGTATTTT.

The rearrangement links TRBV5-8 to TRBJ1-2; no clear D. Trimming left V 4 bases short and J 3 bases short, with 10 bases between. Germline CDR1 and CDR2: SGHTS and YDEGEE. The CDR3 sequence is 13 residues long. In nucleotides, the CDR3 is TGTGCCAGCAGCCCCAAGCTAGACTATGGCTACACCTTC. Encoded protein: CASSPKLDYGYTF.

This clone was seen more than once but under ten times. This rearrangement joins TRBV5-6 to TRBJ1-3, with a tentative D call TRBD1 (5 bases). The germline V gene has CDR1 SGHDT and CDR2 YYEEEE. The CDR3 is 14 amino acids. V was shortened by 2 bases and J by 2 bases, with 8 bases between the two germline ends. The CDR3 loop reads CASSFRDAGNTIYF. The CDR3 nucleotides are TGTGCCAGCAGCTTCAGGGATGCTGGAAACACCATATATTTT.

The genes are TRBV5-5 and TRBJ2-7; tentatively, D is TRBD2 (5 bases). CDR3 length: 14 amino acids. Trimming took 6 bases from V and 1 from J, leaving 14 bases between them. Per germline, CDR1 SGHKS and CDR2 YYEKEE (reference sequence). The CDR3 loop is CASTPYGGSYEQYV. Here the CDR3 DNA reads TGTGCCAGCACCCCCTATGGCGGGTCCTACGAGCAGTACGTC.